This T cell receptor (beta chain) was captured by sequencing in a study of beta chain features in type 1 diabetes. Findings and caveats of the study: Overrepresentation of cells with high TCR expression could result from cDNA sequencing.

Germline lookup yields CDR1 SEHNR and CDR2 FQNEAQ (reference sequence). The CDR3 runs 14 residues. V lost 0 bases and J lost 4, with 9 bases in between. Expressed TCRB transcripts were sequenced, since all the RNA that had been isolated was reverse transcribed. Here immunoSEQ multiplex PCR was the method, and the copy in TCRdb shows in-frame clones only, minus some. The data contain over 500,000 clones, about 16% of them singletons. Turning to this clone: Its antigen is not identified.

Sorting of CD4+ naive, central memory, regulatory and stem cell-like memory cells was performed via CD45RO/CCR7/CD25/CD127/CD95/CD27. Purity (above 98%) was reached by all sorted populations. Specimen: naive CD4+ T cells from blood. The rearrangement links TRBV7-9 to TRBJ2-5; D perhaps matches TRBD2 (6 bases). This TCR derives from a man in his late teens or twenties in good health. CDR3 nucleotides: TGTGCCAGCAGCTTAGCGGGACTGCGAGAGACCCAGTACTTC. Amino acid sequence: CASSLAGLRETQYF. The variable domain in full, completed from reference TRBV7-9 and TRBJ2-5, reads DTGVSQNPRHKITKRGQNVTFRCDPISEHNRLYWYRQTLGQGPEFLTYFQNEAQLEKSRLLSDRFSAERPKGSFSTLEIQRTEQGDSAMYLCASSLAGLRETQYFGPGTRLLVL.